This T cell receptor (beta chain) is from a study of T cell clonotyping in hematopoietic cell transplantation. Study-level findings and limits: After transplant, recipient diversity fell while pathologically expanded clonotypes grew through day 180. At the given depth, recipient repertoires were over 95% de novo clonotypes.

The table came from immunoSEQ multiplex PCR; TCRdb's copy has only in-frame clones and leaves some out. The sample comprises around 6,000 clones, 32% of which are singletons, and less than 20% rests with the top ten. This clone was recorded a few times. Its antigen is as yet unknown. The CDR3 is made up of 14 amino acids. V lost 5 bases and J lost 6, with 16 bases in between. From germline, CDR1 is MNHEY and CDR2 SVGAGI. The TCR comes from a female patient aged 50 to 60 who had an allogeneic stem cell transplant from an unrelated donor, so the T cells may come from the graft donor. Some clones in this sample may be carry-over from other donors' samples. Source: peripheral blood mononuclear cells, taken 30 days after allogeneic stem cell transplant. The chain links TRBV6-5 to TRBJ1-1; tentatively, D is TRBD1 (5 bases). The CDR3 DNA sequence: TGTGCCAGCAGTCCTCCTAGGGGCGCGGCTGAAGCTTTCTTT. It is translated as CASSPPRGAAEAFF.